This TCR beta chain originates from a study of cytotoxic CD8 clonotypes in ibrutinib-treated CLL. Germline CDR1 and CDR2: SGDLS and YYNGEE. J lost 5 bases, V lost 1 base, and 5 bases had no gene match. This CDR3 has 15 amino acids. Generated by immunoSEQ multiplex PCR, the TCRdb table keeps only in-frame clones and is missing some. In the table there are 30,000 to 40,000 clones, around 63% of which are singletons. This clone was observed a single time. The starting material was PBMCs, obtained before ibrutinib treatment. This sequence originates from a human donor with chronic lymphocytic leukemia. The gene calls are TRBV9 and TRBJ1-1, with 10 bases that match TRBD1. The CDR3 sequence: CASSVTGTGETEAFF. CDR3 nucleotide sequence: TGTGCCAGCAGCGTAACCGGGACAGGGGAAACTGAAGCTTTCTTT.